Listed here are 25 T cell receptor beta chains from one sample, sequenced in a study of shared clonotypes between healthy human individuals. Clones were read by immunoSEQ multiplex PCR, and TCRdb kept only the in-frame ones, dropping some. The data show about half a million clones, around four fifths seen once. Sequenced material: PBMCs. The receptors shown here come from a middle-aged woman in good health. Some clones in this sample may be carry-over from other donors' samples.

This clone came up once. One base away lies a much larger clone, so this may be a sequencing read error. Additional DNA sequences in this sample encode the identical CDR3. The chain employs TRBV9 and TRBJ2-2; TRBD2 aligns across 12 bases. The CDR3 runs to 16 residues. J lost 6 bases, V lost 2 bases, and 5 bases had no gene match. Looked up from germline, CDR1 is SGDLS and CDR2 is YYNGEE. This CDR3 reads CASSVRLAGAPGELFF. The CDR3, as DNA: TGTGCCAGCAGCGTGAGACTAGCGGGGGCACCCGGGGAGCTGTTTTTT.

The rearrangement uses TRBV7-3 and TRBJ2-2; weak D call: TRBD1 (6 bases). Germline CDR1 reads SGHTA; CDR2 reads FQGTGA. This CDR3 is 17 amino acids long. V lost 2 bases to trimming and J lost 0 bases, with 13 bases between them. CDR3 nucleotides: TGTGCCAGCAGCTTATACCAGACAGGCCCGAACACCGGGGAGCTGTTTTTT. Translation gives CASSLYQTGPNTGELFF.

Of note for this clone: Other DNA sequences in the sample encode the same CDR3. The rearrangement links TRBV9 to TRBJ1-2; D ambiguous. Germline V gene lookup returns CDR1 SGDLS and CDR2 YYNGEE. This CDR3 spans 12 amino acids. Trimming pared 0 bases from V and 8 bases from J, leaving 8 bases between. The CDR3, as DNA: TGTGCCAGCAGCGTAGAAGGGAGGGGCTACACCTTC. Amino acids: CASSVEGRGYTF.

The rearrangement uses TRBV7-8 and TRBJ2-7, with 10 bases aligning to TRBD2. CDR3 length: 15 residues. The V gene's germline CDR1 is SGHVS and CDR2 FQNEAQ. V was pared by 4 bases and J by 7 bases, with 10 bases of the junction left unmatched. CDR3 in amino acids: CASSYSGRPSEEQYF. Written as DNA, the CDR3 is TGTGCCAGCAGCTATAGCGGGAGGCCGTCTGAAGAGCAGTACTTC.

As for this clone: This sequence may be a read error, since a much larger clone differs from it by one base. The chain joins TRBV7-3 to TRBJ2-1; D not certain. This CDR3 is 18 amino acids long. Per germline, CDR1 SGHTA and CDR2 FQGTGA. The CDR3 here is CANSLIPGPSPDPYEQFF. In nucleotides, the CDR3 is TGTGCCAACAGCTTAATACCCGGACCCTCGCCGGATCCATATGAGCAGTTCTTC.

V usage is TRBV11-3 and J usage is TRBJ2-7; 8 bases agree with TRBD2. Germline V gene sequence: CDR1 SGHNT, CDR2 YENEEA. The CDR3 covers 15 residues. After removal of 5 bases from V and 3 bases from J, the junction contained 9 bases not matched to a gene. CDR3 sequence reads: CASSPSGSSFYEQYF. The CDR3 region has the DNA TGTGCCAGCAGCCCCAGCGGGAGTAGCTTCTACGAGCAGTACTTC.

The table lists this clone with many counts. J is TRBJ1-5 and V is TRBV4-1, with D unclear. Trimming cost V 0 bases and J 2 bases, with 14 bases left between them. There are 17 residues in the CDR3. Germline V gene sequence: CDR1 MGHRA, CDR2 YSYEKL. CDR3 residues: CASSQDLAGGRNQPQHF. CDR3 nucleotides: TGCGCCAGCAGCCAAGATCTGGCGGGTGGTCGCAATCAGCCCCAGCATTTT.

This sequence joins TRBV28 and TRBJ1-2; D might be TRBD1 (5 bases). This CDR3 has 12 amino acids. Germline loops: CDR1 MDHEN, CDR2 SYDVKM. The ends were cut back, 7 bases at V and 3 bases at J, with 9 bases in the middle. CDR3 sequence reads: CASNQGDYGYTF. As DNA, the CDR3 is TGTGCCAGCAATCAGGGAGACTATGGCTACACCTTC.

V usage is TRBV9 and J usage is TRBJ2-7; 7 bases fit TRBD1. The CDR3 is 13 residues long. V dropped 4 bases and J dropped 6; count of bases not matched to a gene: 7. Germline V gene sequence: CDR1 SGDLS, CDR2 YYNGEE. CDR3 coding DNA: TGTGCCAGCAGCATAGGACAGGTAGGCGAGCAGTACTTC. Its protein is CASSIGQVGEQYF.

Notes on this clone: This may arise from a read error, as a much more abundant clone is one base away. V is TRBV2 and J is TRBJ2-3; D uncertain. Trimming took 11 bases from V and 3 from J, leaving 15 bases between them. CDR1 and CDR2 from the germline V gene are SNHLY and FYNNEI. This CDR3 is 13 amino acids long. The CDR3 bases are TGTGCCGCAAACTATGGTGCGACAGATACGCAGTATTTT. This translates into CAANYGATDTQYF.

This chain joins TRBV30 and TRBJ1-5; D gene ambiguous. The length of the CDR3 is 14 residues. Germline V gene lookup returns CDR1 GTSNPN and CDR2 SVGIG (reference sequence). Trimming stripped 2 bases from V and 1 base from J, with 9 bases between. The CDR3, as DNA: TGTGCCTGGAGTATCTCTCCCAGCAATCAGCCCCAGCATTTT. The encoded protein is CAWSISPSNQPQHF.

CDR3 nucleotide sequence: TGCAGCTTCCGACAGGGGGCTGATGGCTACACCTTC. Its protein is CSFRQGADGYTF. The gene calls are TRBV29-1 and TRBJ1-2; 10 bases align to TRBD1. The CDR3 loop spans 12 amino acids. V lost 8 bases, J lost 6 bases, and 6 bases stayed unmatched. Per germline, CDR1 SQVTM and CDR2 ANQGSEA.

The genes are TRBV6-7 and TRBJ1-5; 9 nucleotides line up with TRBD1. TRBV6-7 qualifies as an ORF whose function is uncertain. V lost 4 bases and J lost 3; bases outside the gene matches: 7. This CDR3 has 16 residues. CDR3 loop: CASSSQRDRVNQPQHF. The CDR3 DNA reads as TGTGCCAGCAGTTCGCAGCGGGACAGGGTCAATCAGCCCCAGCATTTT.

The chain combines TRBV6-5 with TRBJ2-2; D remains ambiguous. Germline lookup yields CDR1 MNHEY and CDR2 SVGAGI. Deletions cut 1 base from V and 4 bases from J, with 7 bases between. The CDR3 is 14 amino acids. The CDR3 is CASSYWEATGELFF. The CDR3 coding sequence is TGTGCCAGCAGTTACTGGGAAGCCACCGGGGAGCTGTTTTTT.

The V gene is TRBV7-3, the J gene TRBJ2-7; TRBD1 is a possible D gene (5 bases). Per germline, CDR1 SGHTA and CDR2 FQGTGA. There are 14 residues in the CDR3. V was cut by 5 bases and J by 1 base, with 12 bases left in between. In DNA, the CDR3 is TGTGCCAGCAGCCCGGGCAGGGTATCCTACGAGCAGTACTTC. Protein: CASSPGRVSYEQYF.

This clone was seen only once. The rearrangement uses TRBV27 and TRBJ2-1; D is possibly TRBD1 or TRBD2 (6 bases each). This CDR3 region has 15 residues. V was cut by 6 bases and J by 5 bases, with 17 bases left in between. Per the germline V gene, CDR1 is MNHEY and CDR2 is SMNVEV (reference sequence). CDR3 residues: CASRGGWTDHNEQFF. The CDR3 coding sequence is TGTGCCAGCAGGGGAGGATGGACAGACCACAATGAGCAGTTCTTC.

The chain uses TRBV7-9 and TRBJ1-3; D uncertain. V gave up 3 bases and J gave up 0 bases, with 12 bases separating them. The germline V gene encodes CDR1 SEHNR and CDR2 FQNEAQ (reference sequence). This CDR3 contains 16 residues. CDR3 coding DNA: TGTGCCAGCAGCTTCGGTCAGCTCCGCTCTGGAAACACCATATATTTT. This sequence encodes CASSFGQLRSGNTIYF.

The chain recombines TRBV11-3 with TRBJ2-3; 8 bases are a match to TRBD2. Germline V lookup: CDR1 SGHNT, CDR2 YENEEA. This CDR3 region has 16 residues. Germline trimming cut 1 base from V and 1 base from J; bases unmatched to any gene: 4. CDR3 loop: CASSLGREGGTDTQYF. DNA for the CDR3: TGTGCCAGCAGCTTAGGCCGGGAGGGGGGCACAGATACGCAGTATTTT. Full variable domain (missing parts from reference TRBV11-3 and TRBJ2-3): EAGVVQSPRYKIIEKKQPVAFWCNPISGHNTLYWYLQNLGQGPELLIRYENEEAVDDSQLPKDRFSAERLKGVDSTLKIQPAELGDSAVYLCASSLGREGGTDTQYFGPGTRLTVL.

J is TRBJ2-1 and V is TRBV2; TRBD2 agrees at 13 bases. CDR3 length: 16 amino acids. CDR1 and CDR2 from the germline V gene are SNHLY and FYNNEI. Germline trimming cut 4 bases from V and 6 bases from J; bases unmatched to any gene: 6. CDR3 loop: CASSVGGLAGINEQFF. The CDR3 DNA follows: TGTGCCAGCAGTGTAGGGGGACTAGCGGGGATCAATGAGCAGTTCTTC. Looking up the rest from reference TRBV2 and TRBJ2-1 gives the full variable domain: EPEVTQTPSHQVTQMGQEVILRCVPISNHLYFYWYRQILGQKVEFLVSFYNNEISEKSEIFDDQFSVERPDGSNFTLKIRSTKLEDSAMYFCASSVGGLAGINEQFFGPGTRLTVL.

V is TRBV9 and J is TRBJ2-2; D is uncertain. The germline gives CDR1 SGDLS, CDR2 YYNGEE. Trimming left V 1 base short and J 5 bases short, with 0 bases between. This CDR3 spans 11 amino acids. CDR3 amino acids: CASSVTGELFF. In DNA, the CDR3 is TGTGCCAGCAGCGTAACCGGGGAGCTGTTTTTT. The full variable domain, its missing parts supplied by reference TRBV9 and TRBJ2-2, is DSGVTQTPKHLITATGQRVTLRCSPRSGDLSVYWYQQSLDQGLQFLIQYYNGEERAKGNILERFSAQQFPDLHSELNLSSLELGDSALYFCASSVTGELFFGEGSRLTVL.

The genes are TRBV30 and TRBJ2-7; tentatively, D is TRBD1 (6 bases). CDR1 is GTSNPN, CDR2 SVGIG, per germline (reference sequence). The V end lost 1 base, the J end lost 6 bases, and 13 bases lay between the germline ends. The CDR3 extends over 13 amino acids. This chain's CDR3 is CAWSGQGIFEQYF. The DNA for the CDR3 is TGTGCCTGGAGTGGCCAGGGGATCTTCGAGCAGTACTTC.

V is TRBV7-2 and J is TRBJ1-1, with D maybe TRBD1 (5 bases). This CDR3 is 15 amino acids long. Per germline, CDR1 SGHTA and CDR2 FQGNSA. Trimming pared 4 bases from V and 0 bases from J, leaving 12 bases between. The CDR3 spells CASSSIDSMNTEAFF. The CDR3, as DNA: TGTGCCAGCAGCTCTATCGACAGCATGAACACTGAAGCTTTCTTT.

This chain uses TRBV6-5 with TRBJ2-5, with D perhaps matching TRBD2 (6 bases). Looked up from germline, CDR1 is MNHEY and CDR2 is SVGAGI. The CDR3 is made up of 13 amino acids. Trimming removed 6 bases from V and 0 bases from J, with 8 bases in between. CDR3 loop: CASSRDYQETQYF. DNA of the CDR3: TGTGCCAGCAGCAGGGACTACCAAGAGACCCAGTACTTC.

The J gene is TRBJ2-5, the V gene TRBV7-2; D remains unclear. TRBJ2-7 matches the DNA end more closely, so the J call is doubtful. From germline, CDR1 is SGHTA and CDR2 FQGNSA. This CDR3 has 13 residues. CDR3 region: CASSSVSSYEQYF. DNA of the CDR3: TGTGCCAGCAGCTCTGTGAGCTCCTACGAGCAGTACTTC.

The DNA of the CDR3 is TGTGCCAGCAGACCGGGACTAGCGGGGAGCGAGCAGTACTTC. Residues: CASRPGLAGSEQYF. The chain joins TRBV25-1 to TRBJ2-7; TRBD2 aligns across 13 bases. Germline V lookup: CDR1 MGHDK, CDR2 SYGVNS. V shed 6 bases and J 6 bases; nucleotides not matched to a gene: 5. This CDR3 comprises 14 residues.